This T cell receptor beta chain was observed in a study of blood T cell repertoires in COVID-19. Study in general: Samples of COVID-19 (acute and convalescent) were obtained from the United States, Italy and Spain.

After removal of 5 bases from V and 4 bases from J, the junction contained 4 bases not matched to a gene. Germline-derived CDR1 and CDR2 are SGHNT and YENEEA. The CDR3 covers 16 residues. In the authors' workflow: Reference gene primer amplification gave nucleated cell count estimates. Repertoires were generated with immunoSEQ multiplex PCR, while TCRdb's copy carries only in-frame clones and drops some. The V and J calls and clone size are taken from that table; D and trimming were inferred from the DNA. This sample has tens of thousands of clones, with about four fifths found just once. Specimen: peripheral blood. The receptor was isolated from a man aged 70-80 years with active COVID-19. V usage is TRBV11-3 and J usage is TRBJ2-3; 15 positions agree with TRBD2. Here the CDR3 DNA reads TGTGCCAGCAGCGTCGGGACTAGCGGGGGGTCAGATACGCAGTATTTT. Its protein product is CASSVGTSGGSDTQYF.